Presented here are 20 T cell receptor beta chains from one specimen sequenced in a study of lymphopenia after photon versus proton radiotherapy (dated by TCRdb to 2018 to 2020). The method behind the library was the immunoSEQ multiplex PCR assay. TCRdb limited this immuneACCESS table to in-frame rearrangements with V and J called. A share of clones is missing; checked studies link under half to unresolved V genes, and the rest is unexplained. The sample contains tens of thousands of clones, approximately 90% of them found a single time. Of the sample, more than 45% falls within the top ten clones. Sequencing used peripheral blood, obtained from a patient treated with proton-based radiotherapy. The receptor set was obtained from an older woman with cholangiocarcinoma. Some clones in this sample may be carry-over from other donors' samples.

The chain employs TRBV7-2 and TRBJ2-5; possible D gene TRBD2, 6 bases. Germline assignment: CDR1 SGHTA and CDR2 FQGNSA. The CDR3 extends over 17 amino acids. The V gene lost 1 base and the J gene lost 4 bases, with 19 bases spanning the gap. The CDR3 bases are TGTGCCAGCAGCTTAGGTTGGAGTGGGGGGATCGGAGAGACCCAGTACTTC. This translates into CASSLGWSGGIGETQYF.

CDR3 protein: CASSPSSGWDTGELFF. The CDR3 DNA sequence: TGCGCCAGCAGCCCGTCTAGCGGTTGGGACACCGGGGAGCTGTTTTTT. The V and J genes are TRBV4-3 and TRBJ2-2; 7 bases agree with TRBD2. The CDR3 loop spans 16 amino acids. V lost 4 bases to trimming and J lost 3 bases; unmatched junction nucleotides: 8. Germline V CDR1 and CDR2: LGHNA, YSLEER.

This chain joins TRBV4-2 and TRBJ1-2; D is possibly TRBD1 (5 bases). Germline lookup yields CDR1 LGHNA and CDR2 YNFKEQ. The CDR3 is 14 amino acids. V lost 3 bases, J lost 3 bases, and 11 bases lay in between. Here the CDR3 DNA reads TGTGCCAGCAGCCAGCCCGACAGACACTATGGCTACACCTTC. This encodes CASSQPDRHYGYTF.

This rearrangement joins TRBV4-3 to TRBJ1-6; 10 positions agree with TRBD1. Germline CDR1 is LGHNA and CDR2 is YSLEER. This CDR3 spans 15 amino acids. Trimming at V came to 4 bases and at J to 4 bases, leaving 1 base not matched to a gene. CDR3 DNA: TGCGCCAGCAGCCCGGACAGGGGGTATAATTCACCCCTCCACTTT. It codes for CASSPDRGYNSPLHF.

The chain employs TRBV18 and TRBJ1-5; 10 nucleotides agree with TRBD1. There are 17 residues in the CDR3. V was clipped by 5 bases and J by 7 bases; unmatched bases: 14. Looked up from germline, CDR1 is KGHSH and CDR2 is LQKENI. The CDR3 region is CASSSMLTGTGDQPQHF. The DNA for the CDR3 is TGTGCCAGCTCATCGATGCTAACCGGGACAGGGGACCAGCCCCAGCATTTT.

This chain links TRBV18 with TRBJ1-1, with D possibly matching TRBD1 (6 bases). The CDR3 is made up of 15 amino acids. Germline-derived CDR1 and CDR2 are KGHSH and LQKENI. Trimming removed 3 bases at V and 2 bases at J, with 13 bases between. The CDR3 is CASSPTGGHNTEAFF. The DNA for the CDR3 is TGTGCCAGCTCACCGACCGGGGGCCATAACACTGAAGCTTTCTTT.

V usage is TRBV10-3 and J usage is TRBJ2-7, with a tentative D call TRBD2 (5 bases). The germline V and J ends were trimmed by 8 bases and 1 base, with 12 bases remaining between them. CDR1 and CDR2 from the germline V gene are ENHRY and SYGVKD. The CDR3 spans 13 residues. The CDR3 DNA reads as TGTGCCATCCGGGCGGACTTTTCCTACGAGCAGTACTTC. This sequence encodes CAIRADFSYEQYF.

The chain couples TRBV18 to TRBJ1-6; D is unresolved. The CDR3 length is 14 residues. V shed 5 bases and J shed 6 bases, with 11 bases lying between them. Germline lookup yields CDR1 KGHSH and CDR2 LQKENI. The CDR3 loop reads CASSDSWGNSPLHF. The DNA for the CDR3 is TGTGCCAGCTCAGACTCCTGGGGTAATTCACCCCTCCACTTT. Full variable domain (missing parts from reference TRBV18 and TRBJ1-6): NAGVMQNPRHLVRRRGQEARLRCSPMKGHSHVYWYRQLPEEGLKFMVYLQKENIIDESGMPKERFSAEFPKEGPSILRIQQVVRGDSAAYFCASSDSWGNSPLHFGNGTRLTVT.

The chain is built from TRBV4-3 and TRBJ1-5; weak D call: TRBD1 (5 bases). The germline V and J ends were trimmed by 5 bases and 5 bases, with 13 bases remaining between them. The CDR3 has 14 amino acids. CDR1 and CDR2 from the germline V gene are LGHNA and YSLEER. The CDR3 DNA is TGCGCCAGCAGCACCATGCGGGGGGATCAGCCCCAGCATTTT. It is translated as CASSTMRGDQPQHF.

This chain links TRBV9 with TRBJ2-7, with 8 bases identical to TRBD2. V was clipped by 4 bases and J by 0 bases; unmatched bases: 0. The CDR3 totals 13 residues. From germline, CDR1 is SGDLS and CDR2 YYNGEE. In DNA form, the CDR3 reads TGTGCCAGCAGCCGGGGGGGCTCCTACGAGCAGTACTTC. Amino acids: CASSRGGSYEQYF. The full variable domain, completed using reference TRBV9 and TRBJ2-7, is DSGVTQTPKHLITATGQRVTLRCSPRSGDLSVYWYQQSLDQGLQFLIQYYNGEERAKGNILERFSAQQFPDLHSELNLSSLELGDSALYFCASSRGGSYEQYFGPGTRLTVT.

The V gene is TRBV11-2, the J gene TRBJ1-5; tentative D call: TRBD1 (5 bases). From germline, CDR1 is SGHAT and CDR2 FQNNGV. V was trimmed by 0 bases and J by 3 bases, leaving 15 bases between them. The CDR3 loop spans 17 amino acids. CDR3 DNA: TGTGCCAGCAGCTTAGACGGGGGTCAGGGCTTCAATCAGCCCCAGCATTTT. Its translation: CASSLDGGQGFNQPQHF.

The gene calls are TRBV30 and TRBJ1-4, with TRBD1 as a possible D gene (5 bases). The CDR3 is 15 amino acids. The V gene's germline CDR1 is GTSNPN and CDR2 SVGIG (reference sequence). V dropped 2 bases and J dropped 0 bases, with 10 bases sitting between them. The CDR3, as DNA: TGTGCCTGGAGTAAAAGGGGCACAACTAATGAAAAACTGTTTTTT. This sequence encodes CAWSKRGTTNEKLFF.

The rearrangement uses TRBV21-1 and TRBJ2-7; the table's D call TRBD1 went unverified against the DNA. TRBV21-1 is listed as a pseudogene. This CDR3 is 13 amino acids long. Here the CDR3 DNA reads TGTGCCAGCAGCAACGGGACACCCTACGAGCAGTACTTC. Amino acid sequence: CASSNGTPYEQYF.

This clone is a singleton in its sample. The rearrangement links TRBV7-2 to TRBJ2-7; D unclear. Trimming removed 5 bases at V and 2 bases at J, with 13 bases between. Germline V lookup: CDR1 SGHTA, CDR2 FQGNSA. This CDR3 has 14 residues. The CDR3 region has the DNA TGTGCCAGCAGCCCTAGGACGCCTCCCTACGAGCAGTACTTC. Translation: CASSPRTPPYEQYF. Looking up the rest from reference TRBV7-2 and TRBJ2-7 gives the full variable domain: GAGVSQSPSNKVTEKGKDVELRCDPISGHTALYWYRQSLGQGLEFLIYFQGNSAPDKSGLPSDRFSAERTGGSVSTLTIQRTQQEDSAVYLCASSPRTPPYEQYFGPGTRLTVT.

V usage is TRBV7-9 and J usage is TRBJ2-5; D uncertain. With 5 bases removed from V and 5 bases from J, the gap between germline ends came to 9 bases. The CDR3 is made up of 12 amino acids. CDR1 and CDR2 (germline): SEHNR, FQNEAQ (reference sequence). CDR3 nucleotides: TGTGCCAGCAGCCCTAATGGCGAGACCCAGTACTTC. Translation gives CASSPNGETQYF.

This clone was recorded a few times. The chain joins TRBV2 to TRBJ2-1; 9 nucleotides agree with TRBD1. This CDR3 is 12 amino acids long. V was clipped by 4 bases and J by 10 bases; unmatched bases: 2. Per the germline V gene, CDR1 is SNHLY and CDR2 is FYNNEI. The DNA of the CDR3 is TGTGCCAGCAGTGTGGACAGGGGCGAGCAGTTCTTC. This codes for CASSVDRGEQFF.

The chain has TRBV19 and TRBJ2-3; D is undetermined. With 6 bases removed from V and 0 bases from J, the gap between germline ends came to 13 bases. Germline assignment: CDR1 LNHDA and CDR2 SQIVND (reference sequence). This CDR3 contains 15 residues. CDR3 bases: TGTGCCAGTAGGAAACAGCAAGCTAGCACAGATACGCAGTATTTT. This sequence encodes CASRKQQASTDTQYF.

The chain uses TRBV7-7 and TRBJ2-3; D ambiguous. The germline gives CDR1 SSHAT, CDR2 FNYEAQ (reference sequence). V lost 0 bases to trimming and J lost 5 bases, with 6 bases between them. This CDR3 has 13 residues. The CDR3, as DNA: TGTGCCAGCAGCTTAGCGGTGAAAGATACGCAGTATTTT. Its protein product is CASSLAVKDTQYF.

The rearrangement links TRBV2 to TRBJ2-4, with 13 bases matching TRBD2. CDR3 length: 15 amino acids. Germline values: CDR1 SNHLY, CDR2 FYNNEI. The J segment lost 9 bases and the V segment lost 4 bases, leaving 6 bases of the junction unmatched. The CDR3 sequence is CASSGTSGGSRIQYF. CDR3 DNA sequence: TGTGCCAGCAGTGGGACTAGCGGGGGTAGTCGCATTCAGTACTTC.

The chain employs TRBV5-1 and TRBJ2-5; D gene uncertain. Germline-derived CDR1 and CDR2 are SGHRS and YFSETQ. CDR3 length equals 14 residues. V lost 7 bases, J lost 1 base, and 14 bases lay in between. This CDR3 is CASWAGPPQETQYF. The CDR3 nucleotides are TGCGCCAGCTGGGCTGGGCCTCCCCAAGAGACCCAGTACTTC.